This T cell receptor (beta chain) was captured by sequencing in a study of Ad26.COV2.S vaccination and SARS-CoV-2 variants. Repertoires were generated with immunoSEQ multiplex PCR, while TCRdb's copy carries only in-frame clones and drops some. This table holds approximately 350,000 clones, 80% to 90% found once. Regarding treatment: roughly 19 received Ad26.COV2.S at low or high dose, single or two shots; a few received placebo; per-sample allocation not given. Collection of the samples took place on day 63 after the first injection of vaccine or placebo. The CDR3 loop spans 15 amino acids. CDR1 SGHRS and CDR2 YFSETQ come from the germline V gene. V lost 4 bases, J lost 5 bases, and 15 bases lay in between.

V is TRBV5-1 and J is TRBJ1-4, with D possibly matching TRBD1 (5 bases). The sequence was collected from a person between 18 and 65 years old who received the Ad26.COV2.S COVID-19 vaccine or a placebo. The sequencing used peripheral blood, collected in a trial of Ad26.COV2.S vaccine versus placebo. CDR3 amino acids: CASSLRGTLNEKLFF. CDR3 coding DNA: TGCGCCAGCAGCCTGAGGGGAACCCTAAATGAAAAACTGTTTTTT.